One and the same sample provided the 18 T cell receptor beta chains below, sequenced in a study of T cells in Graves' hyperthyroidism and ophthalmopathy. RNA transcripts yielded amplified TCR beta CDR3 regions. HTBI primers were employed in a first-round RT-PCR of the TCR CDR3. TCRdb processed the multiplex PCR reads anew with MiXCR; each CDR3 protein has one entry. The sample has fewer than 350,000 distinct CDR3 sequences; 13% are singletons. Material: blood. Source of these receptors: a woman aged 25 to 39 with Graves' hyperthyroidism that later progressed to Graves' ophthalmopathy.

The chain employs TRBV24-1 and TRBJ2-2; D may be TRBD1 (6 bases). The CDR3 runs 17 residues. CDR1 is KGHDR and CDR2 is SFDVKD in the germline V gene. V shed 7 bases and J shed 3 bases, with 20 bases lying between them. The CDR3 bases are TGTGCCACCAGCCTAGGGACAAAGGGGCCGGACACCGGGGAGCTGTTTTTT. Amino acids: CATSLGTKGPDTGELFF.

This clonotype was picked up many times. This sequence joins TRBV13 and TRBJ2-7; no firm D call. The CDR3 loop spans 12 amino acids. Germline V gene lookup returns CDR1 PRHDT and CDR2 FYEKMQ (reference sequence). V gave up 1 base and J gave up 2 bases, with 3 bases separating them. The CDR3 loop reads CASSLEPYEQYF. The CDR3 region has the DNA TGTGCCAGCAGCTTAGAGCCCTACGAGCAGTACTTC.

This clonotype was recorded at least ten times. The chain employs TRBV5-1 and TRBJ2-1; 11 positions agree with TRBD1. This CDR3 has 17 residues. Unmatched junction bases numbered 6, after V lost 1 base and J lost 3 bases. Germline V lookup: CDR1 SGHRS, CDR2 YFSETQ. The CDR3 DNA sequence: TGCGCCAGCAGCTTGAGACTGGGACAGGGGGGCTACAATGAGCAGTTCTTC. This translates into CASSLRLGQGGYNEQFF.

This clonotype was seen at least ten times. The V gene is TRBV20-1, the J gene TRBJ1-5, with D possibly TRBD1 on 5 matching bases. Germline values: CDR1 DFQATT, CDR2 SNEGSKA (reference sequence). This CDR3 is 16 amino acids long. V gave up 0 bases and J gave up 4 bases, with 16 bases separating them. CDR3: CSARDPRRGWNQPQHF. CDR3 in DNA: TGCAGTGCTAGAGATCCAAGGAGGGGATGGAATCAGCCCCAGCATTTT.

This chain joins TRBV13 and TRBJ1-4; D is unclear. With 6 bases removed from V and 7 bases from J, the gap between germline ends came to 9 bases. Germline assignment: CDR1 PRHDT and CDR2 FYEKMQ (reference sequence). This CDR3 contains 12 residues. CDR3 loop: CASRNEGEKLFF. For the CDR3, the DNA is TGTGCCAGCAGGAACGAGGGTGAAAAACTGTTTTTT.

This rearrangement joins TRBV6-1 to TRBJ2-2; the match to TRBD2 covers 14 bases. Germline CDR1 reads MNHNS; CDR2 reads SASEGT. V lost 4 bases, J lost 1 base, and 8 bases stayed unmatched. This CDR3 has 19 amino acids. The CDR3 bases are TGTGCCAGCAGTGGGCGACTAGCGGGAGGGATCGTGAACACCGGGGAGCTGTTTTTT. Its protein product is CASSGRLAGGIVNTGELFF.

This clonotype was counted at least ten times. The J gene is TRBJ2-1, the V gene TRBV6-5, with a tentative D call TRBD1 (8 bases). CDR1 and CDR2 (germline): MNHEY, SVGAGI. V was shortened by 2 bases and J by 3 bases, with 20 bases between the two germline ends. CDR3 length: 18 residues. CDR3: CASSYAGGSSGLYNEQFF. The CDR3 DNA reads as TGTGCCAGCAGTTACGCAGGGGGCTCTAGCGGTCTCTACAATGAGCAGTTCTTC.

There are many counts of this clonotype. This chain uses TRBV5-1 with TRBJ2-7, with 11 bases aligning to TRBD1. V shed 3 bases and J 7 bases; nucleotides not matched to a gene: 6. Germline V gene lookup returns CDR1 SGHRS and CDR2 YFSETQ. The CDR3 is 14 amino acids. The CDR3: CASSSSRDRGEQYF. Here the CDR3 DNA reads TGCGCCAGCAGCTCTTCCCGGGACAGGGGGGAGCAGTACTTC.

Ten or more counts support this clonotype. The gene calls are TRBV30 and TRBJ2-6; unclear D gene. The ends were cut back, 6 bases at V and 0 bases at J, with 6 bases in the middle. Germline-derived CDR1 and CDR2 are GTSNPN and SVGIG (reference sequence). The CDR3 is made up of 13 amino acids. The CDR3 here is CACRDSGANVLTF. DNA for the CDR3: TGTGCCTGTAGAGACTCTGGGGCCAACGTCCTGACTTTC.

This clonotype has ten or more counts. The chain employs TRBV28 and TRBJ2-7, with 12 nucleotides matching TRBD2. After removal of 3 bases from V and 7 bases from J, the junction contained 28 bases not matched to a gene. This CDR3 is built from 22 residues. Germline V lookup: CDR1 MDHEN, CDR2 SYDVKM. The CDR3 loop is CASSLATPDASPTSGRRKEQYF. The CDR3 nucleotides are TGTGCCAGCAGTTTGGCAACCCCTGACGCATCTCCGACTAGCGGGAGACGGAAGGAGCAGTACTTC.

The V and J genes are TRBV5-5 and TRBJ2-3; D may be TRBD2 (5 bases). This CDR3 region has 18 residues. The germline CDR1 and CDR2 sequences are SGHKS and YYEKEE (reference sequence). V lost 4 bases and J 2 bases, leaving 23 bases between the germline ends. CDR3 sequence: CASSLHLIMATTTDTQYF. CDR3 sequence (DNA): TGTGCCAGCAGCCTGCATTTGATAATGGCGACTACCACAGATACGCAGTATTTT.

This clonotype was counted at least ten times. The rearrangement uses TRBV7-3 and TRBJ2-6; D is unresolved. CDR1 and CDR2 (germline): SGHTA, FQGTGA. CDR3 size: 15 residues. V gave up 6 bases and J gave up 0 bases, with 9 bases separating them. Here the CDR3 DNA reads TGTGCCAGCAGGATAGAACACTCTGGGGCCAACGTCCTGACTTTC. The encoded protein is CASRIEHSGANVLTF.

This clonotype was detected a few times. This rearrangement joins TRBV19 to TRBJ2-7; TRBD2 matches at 9 bases. Trimming at V came to 4 bases and at J to 5 bases, leaving 3 bases not matched to a gene. Looked up from germline, CDR1 is LNHDA and CDR2 is SQIVND (reference sequence). The length of the CDR3 is 13 residues. The CDR3 region has the DNA TGTGCCAGTAGTAGCGGGAGGGGTCACGAGCAGTACTTC. This gives the protein CASSSGRGHEQYF.

About this clonotype: A much larger clonotype is one base distant, so this may be a read error. V is TRBV4-2 and J is TRBJ2-7; the D gene is possibly TRBD1 (6 bases). This CDR3 has 13 residues. The germline gives CDR1 LGHNA, CDR2 YNFKEQ. The germline V and J ends were trimmed by 0 bases and 5 bases, with 8 bases remaining between them. The DNA of the CDR3 is TGTGCCAGCAGCCAAGATACAGGGCACGAGCAGTACTTC. Amino acid sequence: CASSQDTGHEQYF.

This clonotype was detected many times. V and J are TRBV5-4 and TRBJ2-7, with TRBD1 matching 7 bases. The CDR3 is 15 amino acids. Germline V gene sequence: CDR1 SGHNT, CDR2 YYREEE (reference sequence). V was clipped by 0 bases and J by 6 bases; unmatched bases: 9. The CDR3 protein is CASSLAGQSFFEQYF. In DNA, the CDR3 is TGTGCCAGCAGCTTGGCGGGACAGAGTTTCTTCGAGCAGTACTTC.

The sample holds many counts of this clonotype. The J gene is TRBJ2-1, the V gene TRBV7-9; 7 bases agree with TRBD2. V dropped 0 bases and J dropped 8; count of bases not matched to a gene: 13. The CDR3 spans 17 residues. Germline V gene data show CDR1 as SEHNR and CDR2 as FQNEAQ (reference sequence). The CDR3 sequence is CASSLALYRGSGDEQFF. CDR3 in DNA: TGTGCCAGCAGCTTAGCGTTATATCGCGGGAGTGGGGATGAGCAGTTCTTC.

At least ten counts were recorded for this clonotype. The chain joins TRBV20-1 to TRBJ1-4; the D is unclear. CDR1 is DFQATT and CDR2 is SNEGSKA in the germline V gene (reference sequence). CDR3 length: 15 residues. V shed 4 bases and J shed 1 base, with 13 bases lying between them. Here the CDR3 DNA reads TGCAGTGCTAAACCCGCTCCGGGAACTAATGAAAAACTGTTTTTT. This sequence encodes CSAKPAPGTNEKLFF.

This clonotype was observed at least ten times. This chain joins TRBV6-1 and TRBJ1-6, with D possibly matching TRBD1 (5 bases). CDR3 length equals 15 residues. Germline loops: CDR1 MNHNS, CDR2 SASEGT. Trimming cost V 5 bases and J 9 bases, with 17 bases left between them. CDR3 DNA sequence: TGTGCCAGCAGTTTAGACCGGGACGTGAGTTCACCCCTCCACTTT. As protein: CASSLDRDVSSPLHF.